Sequencing of this T cell receptor (beta chain) was carried out in a study of OX40 agonist ivuxolimab in advanced cancers. Germline CDR1 SGHNT, CDR2 YYREEE (reference sequence). The CDR3 is made up of 12 amino acids. With 0 bases clipped from V and 11 bases from J, the junction kept 3 bases outside the gene matches. Repertoires were generated with immunoSEQ multiplex PCR, while TCRdb's copy carries only in-frame clones and drops some. The sample records tens of thousands of clones, around nine tenths being singletons. Material: CD4+ or CD8+ T cells sorted from blood, obtained in a trial of the OX40 agonist ivuxolimab. The chain recombines TRBV5-4 with TRBJ1-1; 8 bases fit TRBD1. The source of this sequence is an adult with an advanced solid tumor such as melanoma, head and neck, liver or kidney cancer. The CDR3 sequence: CASSLGTGKAFF. DNA of the CDR3: TGTGCCAGCAGCTTGGGGACAGGGAAGGCTTTCTTT.